This passage covers 16 T cell receptor beta chains from one sample sequenced in a study of OX40 agonist ivuxolimab in advanced cancers. Method: immunoSEQ multiplex PCR; TCRdb's copy keeps in-frame clones and lacks some. The sample carries about 80,000 clones, more than 90% recorded once. Here the sequenced sample was CD4+ or CD8+ T cells sorted from blood, taken in a trial of the OX40 agonist ivuxolimab. Receptor source: an adult with an advanced solid tumor such as melanoma, head and neck, liver or kidney cancer.

This chain joins TRBV4-1 and TRBJ1-1, with a possible D match to TRBD1 (5 bases). The V gene's germline CDR1 is MGHRA and CDR2 YSYEKL. The CDR3 consists of 17 residues. The V end was cut by 3 bases, the J end by 0 bases, with 17 bases between. The CDR3 DNA is TGCGCCAGCAGCCACCGGGACGGACGAAATCTGAACACTGAAGCTTTCTTT. Protein product: CASSHRDGRNLNTEAFF.

The chain is built from TRBV10-3 and TRBJ2-3; 10 bases match TRBD2. Germline-derived CDR1 and CDR2 are ENHRY and SYGVKD. V shed 7 bases, J shed 7 bases, and the junction held 8 bases outside the gene matches. CDR3 length equals 14 residues. CDR3 loop: CAIKGAGGQYTQYF. Here the CDR3 DNA reads TGTGCCATCAAAGGAGCGGGGGGGCAGTATACGCAGTATTTT.

CDR3 residues: CASSPDSGANVLTF. CDR3 bases: TGCGCCAGCAGCCCGGACTCTGGGGCCAACGTCCTGACTTTC. V usage is TRBV5-1 and J usage is TRBJ2-6; unclear D gene. Deletions cut 4 bases from V and 0 bases from J, with 5 bases between. Germline CDR1 and CDR2: SGHRS and YFSETQ. The CDR3 is made up of 14 amino acids.

This chain links TRBV28 with TRBJ1-2; D ambiguous. Germline V gene data show CDR1 as MDHEN and CDR2 as SYDVKM. The CDR3 is 12 residues long. V lost 4 bases, J lost 8 bases, and 11 bases lay in between. Here the CDR3 DNA reads TGTGCCAGCAGTTCCTCCGAGGGAGGCTACACCTTC. It yields the protein CASSSSEGGYTF.

The gene calls are TRBV29-1 and TRBJ2-1; 7 bases are shared with TRBD1. Trimming took 4 bases from V and 6 from J; bases not matched to a gene: 3. The germline CDR1 and CDR2 sequences are SQVTM and ANQGSEA. The CDR3 has 12 residues. The CDR3, as DNA: TGCAGCGTTGTAAGGGGGCCCAATGAGCAGTTCTTC. Translation: CSVVRGPNEQFF.

The V gene is TRBV9, the J gene TRBJ2-7, with D possibly TRBD2 on 7 matching bases. Trimming removed 4 bases from V and 4 bases from J, with 18 bases in between. CDR1 and CDR2 (germline): SGDLS, YYNGEE. The CDR3 is made up of 15 amino acids. CDR3 loop: CASSPGGGQRYEQYF. The CDR3 DNA reads TGTGCCAGCAGCCCTGGGGGGGGCCAAAGATACGAGCAGTACTTC.

The chain combines TRBV27 with TRBJ2-5, with TRBD1 matching over 10 bases. In germline, CDR1 is MNHEY, CDR2 SMNVEV (reference sequence). The junction had 12 bases not matched to a gene; V was cut back by 6 bases and J by 5 bases. The length of the CDR3 is 16 residues. The CDR3 here is CASRRTGGPLGETQYF. The CDR3 nucleotides read TGTGCCAGCAGAAGGACAGGGGGGCCTTTAGGGGAGACCCAGTACTTC.

The chain employs TRBV6-6 and TRBJ2-1, with D unclear. V lost 2 bases and J lost 9, with 8 bases in between. This CDR3 is 12 amino acids long. CDR1 is MNHNY, CDR2 SVGAGI, per germline (reference sequence). The DNA of the CDR3 is TGTGCCAGCAGTTACCCGGACGGTGAGCAGTTCTTC. Protein: CASSYPDGEQFF.

The chain joins TRBV27 to TRBJ1-6; 8 positions agree with TRBD1. The V and J ends lost 5 bases and 7 bases, in that order; junction bases with no gene match: 13. Per germline, CDR1 MNHEY and CDR2 SMNVEV (reference sequence). The CDR3 has 17 amino acids. The CDR3 bases are TGTGCCAGCAGTCCCGGACAGGGCAACCTACCGAATTCACCCCTCCACTTT. It encodes CASSPGQGNLPNSPLHF.

The chain combines TRBV5-5 with TRBJ1-2; D remains unclear. The V gene lost 0 bases and the J gene lost 3 bases, with 6 bases spanning the gap. Germline V gene lookup returns CDR1 SGHKS and CDR2 YYEKEE (reference sequence). The CDR3 length is 13 residues. The DNA for the CDR3 is TGTGCCAGCAGCTTGGTGGCAGACTATGGCTACACCTTC. Translated, it gives CASSLVADYGYTF.

This clone was recorded only once. This chain links TRBV7-2 with TRBJ2-5, with 8 bases fitting TRBD2. The trim removed 6 bases at V and 4 bases at J, leaving 13 bases unmatched. Germline CDR1 reads SGHTA; CDR2 reads FQGNSA. The CDR3 is 16 residues long. CDR3 in DNA: TGTGCCAGCAGAATCGGGGGGGGACACCAGGGAGAGACCCAGTACTTC. Translation gives CASRIGGGHQGETQYF.

In its sample, this clone was seen once. The chain joins TRBV28 to TRBJ2-7, with 9 bases matching TRBD1. Unmatched junction bases numbered 12, after V lost 9 bases and J lost 6 bases. The CDR3 runs to 14 residues. Looked up from germline, CDR1 is MDHEN and CDR2 is SYDVKM. The DNA for the CDR3 is TGTGCCAGTATAACAGGGGGCCGCGGGGGCGAGCAGTACTTC. It specifies CASITGGRGGEQYF. Filled out from reference TRBV28 and TRBJ2-7, the complete variable domain reads DVKVTQSSRYLVKRTGEKVFLECVQDMDHENMFWYRQDPGLGLRLIYFSYDVKMKEKGDIPEGYSVSREKKERFSLILESASTNQTSMYLCASITGGRGGEQYFGPGTRLTVT.

CDR3 DNA sequence: TGTGCCAGCAGCTTGCAGGCCCTTAGCTTCGATGAGCAGTTCTTC. It encodes CASSLQALSFDEQFF. The chain employs TRBV5-5 and TRBJ2-1; no firm D call. Germline lookup yields CDR1 SGHKS and CDR2 YYEKEE (reference sequence). This CDR3 has 15 amino acids. V gave up 1 base and J gave up 8 bases, with 16 bases separating them. The full variable domain, with the rest looked up from reference TRBV5-5 and TRBJ2-1, is DAGVTQSPTHLIKTRGQQVTLRCSPISGHKSVSWYQQVLGQGPQFIFQYYEKEERGRGNFPDRFSARQFPNYSSELNVNALLLGDSALYLCASSLQALSFDEQFFGPGTRLTVL.

The V call is TRBV6-5, the J call TRBJ2-7, with 7 bases lining up with TRBD1. Losses at the gene ends were 6 bases for V and 4 bases for J; bases not matched to a gene: 6. Germline-derived CDR1 and CDR2 are MNHEY and SVGAGI. The CDR3 is 13 residues long. The CDR3, as DNA: TGTGCCAGCAGAGACAAACAGGGGTACGAGCAGTACTTC. It yields the protein CASRDKQGYEQYF.

This clone was recorded once. The V and J genes are TRBV5-8 and TRBJ2-1; D remains unclear. The germline V gene has CDR1 SGHTS and CDR2 YDEGEE. There are 17 residues in the CDR3. V was pared by 6 bases and J by 3 bases, with 22 bases between. The DNA of the CDR3 is TGTGCCAGCACGGAATTGGTTTTGGCGATCGGCTACAATGAGCAGTTCTTC. Translation: CASTELVLAIGYNEQFF.

V usage is TRBV6-1 and J usage is TRBJ1-6; 8 nucleotides align to TRBD1. V trimming: 8 bases; J trimming: 13 bases; junction bases outside the gene matches: 13. CDR3 size: 14 residues. Germline lookup yields CDR1 MNHNS and CDR2 SASEGT. In nucleotides, the CDR3 is TGTGCCAGCTGCAGGGGGACAGGCGTAGATCCCCTCCACTTT. This gives the protein CASCRGTGVDPLHF.